A single sample gave rise to the 28 T cell receptor beta chains below, sequenced in a study of shared clonotypes between healthy human individuals. TCRdb's table, derived via immunoSEQ multiplex PCR, lists solely in-frame clones and lacks some. The sample consists of approximately 1.5 million clones, approximately 98.5% of them appearing once. The sample was naive CD4+ T cells sorted from blood. Stated subset: CD45RA+ positively selected. These receptors all come from a man aged 25 to 40 in good health.

CDR3 nucleotide sequence: TGTGCCAGCAGGGAAAACAGGGGGACCTACGAGCAGTACTTC. Translating gives CASRENRGTYEQYF. The chain combines TRBV6-4 with TRBJ2-7; 8 nucleotides agree with TRBD1. The CDR3 sequence is 14 residues long. The V gene's germline CDR1 is MRHNA and CDR2 SNTAGT. With V trimmed by 6 bases and J by 2 bases, 6 bases remained unmatched.

This chain links TRBV9 with TRBJ1-2; tentatively, D is TRBD1 (5 bases). Germline V gives CDR1 SGDLS, CDR2 YYNGEE. The CDR3 has 14 residues. V was trimmed by 9 bases and J by 5 bases, leaving 20 bases between them. The CDR3 DNA is TGTGCCACCCTCCCAGGGATCTTTGCTTATGGCTACACCTTC. Its protein product is CATLPGIFAYGYTF.

The chain uses TRBV29-1 and TRBJ1-2; D remains unclear. The CDR3 has 11 amino acids. Trimming took off 4 bases at V and 5 bases at J, with 8 bases between the two ends. From germline, CDR1 is SQVTM and CDR2 ANQGSEA. The CDR3 region is CSVGSSYGYTF. CDR3 DNA sequence: TGCAGCGTTGGATCGTCTTATGGCTACACCTTC.

The rearrangement uses TRBV7-9 and TRBJ2-3; D possibly corresponds to TRBD2 (5 bases). Germline V lookup: CDR1 SEHNR, CDR2 FQNEAQ (reference sequence). V was pared by 7 bases and J by 2 bases, with 19 bases between. CDR3 length: 16 residues. This CDR3 reads CASNHQGAVSTDTQYF. The CDR3 nucleotides are TGTGCCAGCAACCACCAAGGAGCGGTATCCACAGATACGCAGTATTTT.

The V gene is TRBV10-2, the J gene TRBJ1-2; D is unclear. V lost 10 bases and J lost 0, with 12 bases in between. CDR1 WSHSY and CDR2 SAAADI come from the germline V gene. This CDR3 is 13 amino acids long. The CDR3 reads CATAHTANYGYTF. The CDR3 nucleotides read TGCGCCACAGCGCATACCGCTAACTATGGCTACACCTTC.

As for this clone: Other DNA sequences in the same sample also yield this CDR3. V usage is TRBV5-1 and J usage is TRBJ2-7, with 8 nucleotides matching TRBD1. The CDR3 is 14 amino acids. The V segment lost 3 bases and the J segment 2 bases; nucleotides outside the gene matches: 4. Germline values: CDR1 SGHRS, CDR2 YFSETQ. CDR3 DNA: TGCGCCAGCAGCTCCGGGACAGGAACCTACGAGCAGTACTTC. Translating it yields CASSSGTGTYEQYF. Using reference TRBV5-1 and TRBJ2-7 for the parts outside the CDR3, the full variable domain is KAGVTQTPRYLIKTRGQQVTLSCSPISGHRSVSWYQQTPGQGLQFLFEYFSETQRNKGNFPGRFSGRQFSNSRSEMNVSTLELGDSALYLCASSSGTGTYEQYFGPGTRLTVT.

Notes on this clone: Additional DNA sequences in this sample encode the identical CDR3. The chain couples TRBV18 to TRBJ1-5; D is unclear. The CDR3 contains 16 residues. Trimming took 3 bases from V and 1 from J, leaving 13 bases between them. Germline-derived CDR1 and CDR2 are KGHSH and LQKENI. The CDR3 DNA sequence: TGTGCCAGCTCACCCCCGGGTGGGAGAAGCAATCAGCCCCAGCATTTT. Encoded protein: CASSPPGGRSNQPQHF.

To note about this clone: Germline and junction disagree at one end, which may indicate a read error. CDR3 amino acids: CASSLAGQGAYEQYF. The CDR3 DNA follows: TGTGCCAGCAGCCTAGCAGGACAGGGGGCCTACGAGCAGTACTTC. The chain recombines TRBV7-6 with TRBJ2-7; 10 bases map to TRBD1. CDR3 length: 15 residues. The germline CDR1 and CDR2 sequences are SGHVS and FNYEAQ.

The sample holds one count of this clone. The chain employs TRBV27 and TRBJ2-2; 10 bases are shared with TRBD2. This CDR3 has 15 residues. Looked up from germline, CDR1 is MNHEY and CDR2 is SMNVEV (reference sequence). V lost 5 bases and J lost 5; bases outside the gene matches: 5. Written as DNA, the CDR3 is TGTGCCAGCAGTCTACTAGCGGGGAGGACCGGGGAGCTGTTTTTT. Protein product: CASSLLAGRTGELFF.

The V gene is TRBV7-3, the J gene TRBJ2-7, with D maybe TRBD2 (6 bases). CDR1 and CDR2 (germline): SGHTA, FQGTGA. Trimming left V 6 bases short and J 6 bases short, with 12 bases between. The length of the CDR3 is 12 residues. The CDR3 sequence is CASSSYGGEQYF. The CDR3 nucleotides are TGTGCCAGCAGTTCATACGGGGGCGAGCAGTACTTC.

V gene TRBV9 combines with J gene TRBJ1-1; TRBD1 is a possible D gene (6 bases). The CDR3 is made up of 17 amino acids. Trimming took off 3 bases at V and 2 bases at J, with 20 bases between the two ends. Germline values: CDR1 SGDLS, CDR2 YYNGEE. CDR3 loop: CASSGGSVDSCNTEAFF. For the CDR3, the DNA is TGTGCCAGCAGCGGGGGGTCGGTGGACAGCTGTAACACTGAAGCTTTCTTT.

The V gene is TRBV7-9, the J gene TRBJ1-1; possible D gene TRBD1, 5 bases. Germline V gene lookup returns CDR1 SEHNR and CDR2 FQNEAQ (reference sequence). Trimming left V 3 bases short and J 1 base short, with 12 bases between. The CDR3 covers 15 residues. CDR3 in DNA: TGTGCCAGCAGCTTTGCGGGGGAATGGAACACTGAAGCTTTCTTT. Its protein product is CASSFAGEWNTEAFF. The full variable domain, completed using reference TRBV7-9 and TRBJ1-1, is DTGVSQNPRHKITKRGQNVTFRCDPISEHNRLYWYRQTLGQGPEFLTYFQNEAQLEKSRLLSDRFSAERPKGSFSTLEIQRTEQGDSAMYLCASSFAGEWNTEAFFGQGTRLTVV.

This chain joins TRBV2 and TRBJ2-5; a possible D gene is TRBD2 (6 bases). The CDR3 spans 12 residues. CDR1 and CDR2 (germline): SNHLY, FYNNEI. V gave up 10 bases and J gave up 4 bases, with 13 bases separating them. CDR3: CATGGLGETQYF. In DNA form, the CDR3 reads TGTGCCACTGGGGGACTTGGAGAGACCCAGTACTTC.

The chain is built from TRBV19 and TRBJ2-7; 9 bases map to TRBD1. V lost 4 bases, J lost 7 bases, and 17 bases stayed unmatched. Germline assignment: CDR1 LNHDA and CDR2 SQIVND (reference sequence). The CDR3 length is 17 residues. The CDR3 loop reads CASSKLRWDRESGEQYF. CDR3 DNA sequence: TGTGCCAGTAGTAAATTGAGGTGGGACAGGGAGTCGGGGGAGCAGTACTTC.

The chain recombines TRBV5-1 with TRBJ2-1, with 7 bases fitting TRBD1. Germline CDR1 is SGHRS and CDR2 is YFSETQ. This CDR3 has 12 residues. Unmatched junction bases numbered 7, after V lost 4 bases and J lost 12 bases. The CDR3 DNA sequence: TGCGCCAGCAGCGTAGACAGGGAACGGCAGTTCTTC. Encoded protein: CASSVDRERQFF. Drawing the rest from reference TRBV5-1 and TRBJ2-1, the complete variable domain is KAGVTQTPRYLIKTRGQQVTLSCSPISGHRSVSWYQQTPGQGLQFLFEYFSETQRNKGNFPGRFSGRQFSNSRSEMNVSTLELGDSALYLCASSVDRERQFFGPGTRLTVL.

This clone has only one observation. The chain couples TRBV9 to TRBJ1-4, with D possibly matching TRBD1 (5 bases). This CDR3 region has 15 residues. Trimming pared 0 bases from V and 6 bases from J, leaving 12 bases between. The germline V gene encodes CDR1 SGDLS and CDR2 YYNGEE. The CDR3 reads CASSVDGTGYEKLFF. CDR3 nucleotide sequence: TGTGCCAGCAGCGTAGATGGGACCGGGTATGAAAAACTGTTTTTT.

The chain couples TRBV7-6 to TRBJ2-7; D is unclear. The V end lost 1 base, the J end lost 2 bases, and 9 bases lay between the germline ends. Germline V gene sequence: CDR1 SGHVS, CDR2 FNYEAQ. The CDR3 totals 14 residues. The CDR3 region has the DNA TGTGCCAGCAGCTTAGTTCCGGGCCCCTACGAGCAGTACTTC. Translation: CASSLVPGPYEQYF.

This rearrangement joins TRBV28 to TRBJ2-2; 11 bases line up with TRBD1. The length of the CDR3 is 16 residues. Germline CDR1 MDHEN, CDR2 SYDVKM. Germline trimming cut 6 bases from V and 4 bases from J; bases unmatched to any gene: 7. The CDR3 loop reads CASSLDRGRFTGELFF. CDR3 coding DNA: TGTGCCAGCAGCCTGGACAGGGGGCGGTTCACCGGGGAGCTGTTTTTT.

The chain employs TRBV30 and TRBJ2-1, with D perhaps assigned TRBD1 or TRBD2 (6 bases each). The CDR3 length is 12 residues. Trimming shortened V by 2 bases and J by 9 bases, and 11 bases separated the two germline ends. Germline assignment: CDR1 GTSNPN and CDR2 SVGIG (reference sequence). The CDR3 spells CAWSTGGSEQFF. In nucleotides, the CDR3 is TGTGCCTGGAGTACCGGGGGCAGTGAGCAGTTCTTC.

V usage is TRBV4-1 and J usage is TRBJ2-3; D is uncertain. The CDR3 consists of 15 residues. The germline V and J ends were trimmed by 1 base and 4 bases, with 12 bases remaining between them. Per the germline V gene, CDR1 is MGHRA and CDR2 is YSYEKL. The CDR3 protein is CASSQVGRSADTQYF. The CDR3 nucleotides are TGCGCCAGCAGCCAAGTGGGTCGGAGCGCAGATACGCAGTATTTT.

The V and J genes are TRBV28 and TRBJ2-7; D unclear. The V gene's germline CDR1 is MDHEN and CDR2 SYDVKM. The length of the CDR3 is 15 residues. V lost 9 bases and J lost 3, with 21 bases in between. The CDR3 nucleotides read TGTGCCAGTCTGCCAGGCCGGGCCGTTCGCTACGAGCAGTACTTC. This codes for CASLPGRAVRYEQYF.

This sequence joins TRBV30 and TRBJ1-4, with a tentative D call TRBD1 (5 bases). Between the trimmed V and J ends, which lost 0 bases and 2 bases, there was a span of 19 bases. Germline CDR1 GTSNPN, CDR2 SVGIG (reference sequence). This CDR3 is built from 18 residues. The CDR3 DNA reads as TGTGCCTGGAGTGTACTAATGGGGGAACCCCCGACTAATGAAAAACTGTTTTTT. Amino acid sequence: CAWSVLMGEPPTNEKLFF. Together with reference TRBV30 and TRBJ1-4, the CDR3 gives the full variable domain: SQTIHQWPATLVQPVGSPLSLECTVEGTSNPNLYWYRQAAGRGLQLLFYSVGIGQISSEVPQNLSASRPQDRQFILSSKKLLLSDSGFYLCAWSVLMGEPPTNEKLFFGSGTQLSVL.

For this clone: Additional DNA sequences in this sample encode the identical CDR3. The V call is TRBV19, the J call TRBJ2-7, with D perhaps TRBD1 (6 bases). V dropped 3 bases and J dropped 2 bases, with 8 bases sitting between them. Germline CDR1 and CDR2: LNHDA and SQIVND (reference sequence). CDR3 length: 13 amino acids. The CDR3 reads CASSITGTYEQYF. Written as DNA, the CDR3 is TGTGCCAGTAGTATCACAGGGACCTACGAGCAGTACTTC.

CDR3 region: CASNTKLAGYGNEQFF. The CDR3 DNA is TGTGCCAGCAACACCAAGCTAGCGGGATATGGAAATGAGCAGTTCTTC. This rearrangement joins TRBV7-2 to TRBJ2-1; 9 bases match TRBD2. This CDR3 has 16 amino acids. Germline CDR1 and CDR2: SGHTA and FQGNSA. J lost 7 bases, V lost 7 bases, and 14 bases had no gene match.

With respect to this clone: Other nucleotide sequences from this sample produce the same CDR3. The rearrangement links TRBV18 to TRBJ2-7; no reliable D call. CDR3 length: 13 amino acids. The ends were cut back, 4 bases at V and 0 bases at J, with 7 bases in the middle. The germline V gene encodes CDR1 KGHSH and CDR2 LQKENI. CDR3 region: CASSRAGSYEQYF. The CDR3 coding sequence is TGTGCCAGCTCACGGGCAGGCTCCTACGAGCAGTACTTC.

The V call is TRBV29-1, the J call TRBJ1-4; D gene ambiguous. Trimming took off 7 bases at V and 1 base at J, with 13 bases between the two ends. CDR3 size: 14 residues. Germline V gene lookup returns CDR1 SQVTM and CDR2 ANQGSEA. The CDR3 bases are TGCAGCGGTTCTTTGACCGGAACTAATGAAAAACTGTTTTTT. It is translated as CSGSLTGTNEKLFF. The full variable domain, rest sourced from reference TRBV29-1 and TRBJ1-4, is SAVISQKPSRDICQRGTSLTIQCQVDSQVTMMFWYRQQPGQSLTLIATANQGSEATYESGFVIDKFPISRPNLTFSTLTVSNMSPEDSSIYLCSGSLTGTNEKLFFGSGTQLSVL.

The chain uses TRBV14 and TRBJ2-4; D uncertain. V was shortened by 0 bases and J by 0 bases, with 3 bases between the two germline ends. Germline V gene lookup returns CDR1 SGHDN and CDR2 FVKESK. The CDR3 has 14 residues. CDR3 region: CASSQDLAKNIQYF. CDR3 in DNA: TGTGCCAGCAGCCAAGATCTAGCCAAAAACATTCAGTACTTC.

This chain joins TRBV19 and TRBJ1-2, with D maybe TRBD1 (6 bases). V was pared by 3 bases and J by 2 bases, with 13 bases between. The germline CDR1 and CDR2 sequences are LNHDA and SQIVND (reference sequence). The CDR3 loop spans 15 amino acids. The CDR3 reads CASSIFPQGNYGYTF. In DNA, the CDR3 is TGTGCCAGTAGTATCTTCCCACAGGGCAACTATGGCTACACCTTC.